This T cell receptor beta chain came from a study of blood T cell repertoires in COVID-19. Study in general: T cells, B-cell-depleted T cells, or PBMCs provided the cDNA or gDNA that served as material.

Profiling relied on immunoSEQ multiplex PCR, and the TCRdb table lists in-frame clones only, not all of them. The sample has approximately 100,000 clones, about 89% seen once; the top ten hold about a fifth. In germline, CDR1 is SQVTM, CDR2 ANQGSEA. The CDR3 is made up of 14 amino acids. Trimming shortened V by 3 bases and J by 6 bases, and 16 bases separated the two germline ends. This TCR was sampled from a human donor with acute or convalescent COVID-19. The donor label of this sample is uncertain. The chain employs TRBV29-1 and TRBJ2-3; D might be TRBD2 (6 bases). The sequenced sample consisted of peripheral blood. CDR3 nucleotide sequence: TGCAGCGTTGAGGAGGGTTGGACAACGGATACGCAGTATTTT. Residues: CSVEEGWTTDTQYF.